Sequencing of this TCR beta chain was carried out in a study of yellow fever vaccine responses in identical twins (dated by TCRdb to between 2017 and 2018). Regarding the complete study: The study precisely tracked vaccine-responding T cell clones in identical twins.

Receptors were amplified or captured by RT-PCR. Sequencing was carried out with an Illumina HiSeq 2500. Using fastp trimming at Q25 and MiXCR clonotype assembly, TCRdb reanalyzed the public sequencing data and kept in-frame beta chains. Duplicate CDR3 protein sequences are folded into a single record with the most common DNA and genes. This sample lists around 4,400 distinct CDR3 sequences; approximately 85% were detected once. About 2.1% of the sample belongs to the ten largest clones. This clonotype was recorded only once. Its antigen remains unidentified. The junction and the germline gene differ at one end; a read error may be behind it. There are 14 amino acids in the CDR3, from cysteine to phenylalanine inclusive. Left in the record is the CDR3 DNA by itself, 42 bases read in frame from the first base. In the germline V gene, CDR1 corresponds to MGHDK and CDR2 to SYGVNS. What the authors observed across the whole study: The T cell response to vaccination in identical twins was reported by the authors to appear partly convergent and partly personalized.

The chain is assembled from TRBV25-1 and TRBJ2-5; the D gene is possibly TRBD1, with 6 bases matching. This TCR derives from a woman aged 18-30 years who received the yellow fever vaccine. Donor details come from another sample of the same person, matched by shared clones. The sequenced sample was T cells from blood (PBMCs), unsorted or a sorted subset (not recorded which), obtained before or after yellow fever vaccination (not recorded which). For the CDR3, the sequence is CASSEFGQQETQYF. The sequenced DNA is TGTGCCAGCAGCGAATTCGGACAGCAAGAGACCCAGTACTTC.